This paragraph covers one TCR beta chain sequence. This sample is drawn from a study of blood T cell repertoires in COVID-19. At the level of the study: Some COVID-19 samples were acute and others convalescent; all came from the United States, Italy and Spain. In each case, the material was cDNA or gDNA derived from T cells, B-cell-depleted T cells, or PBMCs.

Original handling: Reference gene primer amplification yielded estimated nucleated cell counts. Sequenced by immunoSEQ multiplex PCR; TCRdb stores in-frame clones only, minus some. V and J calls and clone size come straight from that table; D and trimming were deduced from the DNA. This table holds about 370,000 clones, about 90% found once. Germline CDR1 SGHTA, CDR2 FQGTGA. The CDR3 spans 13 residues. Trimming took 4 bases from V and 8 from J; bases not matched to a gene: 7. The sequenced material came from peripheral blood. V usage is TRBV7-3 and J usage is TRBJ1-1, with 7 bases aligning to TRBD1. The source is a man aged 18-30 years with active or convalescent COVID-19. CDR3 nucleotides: TGTGCCAGCAGCTCGGACAGGCGGAACGAAGCTTTCTTT. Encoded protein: CASSSDRRNEAFF.